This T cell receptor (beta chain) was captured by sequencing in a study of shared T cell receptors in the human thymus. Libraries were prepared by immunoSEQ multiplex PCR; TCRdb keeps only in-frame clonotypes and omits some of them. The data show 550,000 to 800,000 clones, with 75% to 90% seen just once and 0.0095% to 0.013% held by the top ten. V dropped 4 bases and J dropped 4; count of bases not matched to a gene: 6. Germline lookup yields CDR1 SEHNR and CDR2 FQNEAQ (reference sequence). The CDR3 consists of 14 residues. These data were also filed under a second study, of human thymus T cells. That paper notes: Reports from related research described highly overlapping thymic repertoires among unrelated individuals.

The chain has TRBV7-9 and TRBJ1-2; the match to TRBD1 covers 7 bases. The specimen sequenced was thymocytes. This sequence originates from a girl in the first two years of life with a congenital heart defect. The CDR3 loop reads CASSSGQWLYGYTF. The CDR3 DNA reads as TGTGCCAGCAGCTCGGGACAGTGGCTCTATGGCTACACCTTC.